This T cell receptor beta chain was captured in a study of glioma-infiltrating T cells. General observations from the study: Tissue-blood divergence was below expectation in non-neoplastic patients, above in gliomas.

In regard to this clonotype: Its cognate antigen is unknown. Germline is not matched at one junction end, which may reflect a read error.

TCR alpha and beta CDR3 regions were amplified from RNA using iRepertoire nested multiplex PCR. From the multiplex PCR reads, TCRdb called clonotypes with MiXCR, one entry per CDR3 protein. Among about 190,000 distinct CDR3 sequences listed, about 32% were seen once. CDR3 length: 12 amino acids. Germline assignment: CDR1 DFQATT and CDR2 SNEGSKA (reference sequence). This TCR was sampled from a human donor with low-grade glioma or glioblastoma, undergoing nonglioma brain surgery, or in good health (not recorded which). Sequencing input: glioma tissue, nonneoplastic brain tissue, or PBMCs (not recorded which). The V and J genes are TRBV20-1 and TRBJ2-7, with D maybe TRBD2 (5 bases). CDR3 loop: CSARLSGSEQSF. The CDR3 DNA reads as TGCAGTGCTCGCCTTAGTGGTAGCGAGCAGTCCTTC.